This TCR beta chain was recovered during a study of T cell responses to AZD1222 COVID-19 vaccine. Clones were sequenced by immunoSEQ multiplex PCR, and TCRdb holds only the in-frame ones, with some missing. This table holds about 90,000 clones, around 91% found once. Turning to this clone: Its specificity is not known.

Findings of the study overall: None of the repertoires were sampled until the peak T cell response had passed.

This CDR3 is 15 amino acids long. Germline V gene sequence: CDR1 SGDLS, CDR2 YYNGEE. V was clipped by 0 bases and J by 2 bases, with 10 bases between them. This sequence was found in an adult in good health. The sample consisted of peripheral blood, taken on day 0 of MenACWY control vaccination. The chain has TRBV9 and TRBJ2-3; D is possibly TRBD1 (6 bases). CDR3 nucleotides: TGTGCCAGCAGCGTAGTTGGGGGCCCCACAGATACGCAGTATTTT. It encodes CASSVVGGPTDTQYF.